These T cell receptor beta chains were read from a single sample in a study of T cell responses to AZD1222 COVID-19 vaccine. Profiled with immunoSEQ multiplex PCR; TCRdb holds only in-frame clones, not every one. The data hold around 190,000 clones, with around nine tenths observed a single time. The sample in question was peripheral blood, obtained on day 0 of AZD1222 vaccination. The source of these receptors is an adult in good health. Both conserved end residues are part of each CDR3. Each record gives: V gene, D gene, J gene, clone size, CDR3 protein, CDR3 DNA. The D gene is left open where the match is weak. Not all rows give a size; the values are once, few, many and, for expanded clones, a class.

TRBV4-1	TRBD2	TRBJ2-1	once	CASSQEGPSGVQNEQFF	TGCGCCAGCAGCCAAGAAGGTCCTAGCGGGGTACAAAATGAGCAGTTCTTC
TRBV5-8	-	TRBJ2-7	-	CASSLDRASHDEQYF	TGTGCCAGCAGCTTGGATCGGGCTAGTCACGACGAGCAGTACTTC
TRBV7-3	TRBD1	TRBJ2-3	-	CASSLLAGGSDTQYF	TGTGCCAGCAGCTTACTCGCAGGGGGCTCAGATACGCAGTATTTT
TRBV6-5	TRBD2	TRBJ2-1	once	CASMLAGVVGDEQFF	TGTGCCAGCATGCTAGCGGGAGTCGTCGGGGATGAGCAGTTCTTC
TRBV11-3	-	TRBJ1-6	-	CASSRRGDSPLHF	TGTGCCAGCAGCCGTAGGGGGGATTCACCCCTCCACTTT
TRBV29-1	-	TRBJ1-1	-	CSVENPTGENTEAFF	TGCAGCGTTGAAAATCCTACGGGGGAGAACACTGAAGCTTTCTTT
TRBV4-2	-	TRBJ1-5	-	CASSPGAAGLQPQHF	TGTGCCAGCAGCCCCGGGGCGGCGGGTCTTCAGCCCCAGCATTTT
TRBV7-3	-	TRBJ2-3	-	CASSSGGANTDTQYF	TGTGCCAGCAGCTCAGGGGGGGCGAACACAGATACGCAGTATTTT
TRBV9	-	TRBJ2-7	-	CASSVGPSSYEQYF	TGTGCCAGCAGCGTAGGTCCTTCCAGCTACGAGCAGTACTTC
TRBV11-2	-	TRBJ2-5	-	CASSARSGRETQYF	TGTGCCAGCAGCGCCCGTTCAGGTAGAGAGACCCAGTACTTC
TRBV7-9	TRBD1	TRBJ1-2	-	CASSAPGGQGRDYGYTF	TGTGCCAGCAGCGCACCCGGGGGACAGGGCCGGGACTATGGCTACACCTTC
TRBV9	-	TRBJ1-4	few	CASSVGGGRDEKLFF	TGTGCCAGCAGCGTAGGCGGGGGTAGGGATGAAAAACTGTTTTTT
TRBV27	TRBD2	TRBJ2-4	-	CASSPFPGRDDAKNIQYF	TGTGCCAGCAGTCCCTTCCCAGGGAGGGATGATGCCAAAAACATTCAGTACTTC
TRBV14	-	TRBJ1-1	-	CASSPPGRLKAFF	TGTGCCAGCAGCCCACCGGGACGGCTTAAAGCTTTCTTT
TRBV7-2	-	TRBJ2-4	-	CASSRGYKNIQYF	TGTGCCAGCAGCCGCGGATACAAAAACATTCAGTACTTC
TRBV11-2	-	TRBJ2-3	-	CASSLFGDTQYF	TGTGCCAGCAGCTTATTCGGAGATACGCAGTATTTT
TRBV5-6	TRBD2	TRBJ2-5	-	CASSLRGVWETQYF	TGTGCCAGCAGCTTGCGGGGGGTATGGGAGACCCAGTACTTC
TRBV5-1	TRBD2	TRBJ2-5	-	CASSMGLEAGWQETQYF	TGCGCCAGCAGCATGGGACTAGAGGCGGGGTGGCAAGAGACCCAGTACTTC
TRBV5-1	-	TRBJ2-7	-	CASSFGVRISYEQYF	TGCGCCAGCAGCTTCGGCGTCCGTATCTCCTACGAGCAGTACTTC
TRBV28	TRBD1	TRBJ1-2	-	CASSYGQGAVYGYTF	TGTGCCAGCAGTTACGGACAGGGGGCAGTATATGGCTACACCTTC
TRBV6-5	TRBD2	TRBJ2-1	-	CASRGQGLGTNEQFF	TGTGCCAGCAGGGGCCAGGGACTAGGTACCAATGAGCAGTTCTTC
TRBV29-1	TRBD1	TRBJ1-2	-	CSAGPGTATNYGYTF	TGCAGCGCCGGACCCGGGACAGCAACTAACTATGGCTACACCTTC
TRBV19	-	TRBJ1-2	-	CASSIPAGAIGYTF	TGTGCCAGTAGTATACCCGCGGGTGCCATTGGCTACACCTTC
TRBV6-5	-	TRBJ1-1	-	CASIPGGTLNTEAFF	TGTGCCAGCATCCCCGGAGGGACATTGAACACTGAAGCTTTCTTT